The entry that follows covers one TCR beta chain sequence. This sample is drawn from a study of technical replicates of blood from a few donors. TCRdb's table, derived via immunoSEQ multiplex PCR, lists solely in-frame clones and lacks some. The repertoire holds about 88,000 clones, with about nine tenths as singletons. The CDR3 is made up of 18 amino acids. J gave up 11 bases and V 4 bases, and 14 bases lay outside the gene matches. Germline loops: CDR1 SEHNR, CDR2 FQNEAQ (reference sequence). This sequence was found in a human donor in good health. The gene calls are TRBV7-9 and TRBJ2-1; TRBD2 aligns across 16 bases. Material: T cells isolated from PBMCs. The CDR3: CASSSPGLAGGKIKKQFF. Here the CDR3 DNA reads TGTGCCAGCAGCTCACCGGGACTAGCGGGAGGGAAAATAAAAAAGCAGTTCTTC.